Listed below are T cell receptor beta chains from one sample, sequenced in a study of blood T cell repertoires in COVID-19. The repertoire was sequenced with immunoSEQ multiplex PCR; TCRdb's copy has only in-frame clones and lacks some. The sample lists around 330,000 clones, about 87% occurring once. Sequenced material: peripheral blood. The receptors originated from a woman in her 30s with COVID-19, enrolled during active disease. CDR3s include the opening cysteine and the closing phenylalanine or tryptophan. D genes are given only for firm matches. Some rows have no size entry. The others give once, few or many, or a class for an expanded clone.

TRBJ1-3 | TRBD1 | . | 15 | TRBV11-3 | TGTGCCAGCAGCCGACAGGGGGCACGAGGAAACACCATATATTTT | CASSRQGARGNTIYF
TRBJ1-2 | . | . | 14 | TRBV28 | TGTGCCAGCAGTCCCCTGGGGGGGTTTTTTGGCTACACCTTC | CASSPLGGFFGYTF
TRBJ2-3 | . | . | 12 | TRBV6-5 | TGTGCCAGCAGACTCGTAGAGGGCCAGCAGTATTTT | CASRLVEGQQYF
TRBJ1-4 | TRBD1 | . | 16 | TRBV10-3 | TGTGCCATCAGTGACAGGGGGCGTCCCACTAATGAAAAACTGTTTTTT | CAISDRGRPTNEKLFF
TRBJ1-2 | . | . | 14 | TRBV7-6 | TGTGCCAGCACTTCTTTCGGGGGTCTAGGGGGCTACACCTTC | CASTSFGGLGGYTF
TRBJ2-4 | . | . | 13 | TRBV15 | TGTGCCAGTCCGGGACACATAAAAAACATTCAGTACTTC | CASPGHIKNIQYF
TRBJ2-1 | . | . | 16 | TRBV27 | TGTGCCAGCAGTGATTCAGGGCTTAGCTCCTACAATGAGCAGTTCTTC | CASSDSGLSSYNEQFF
TRBJ1-5 | . | . | 13 | TRBV3-1/TRBV3-2 | TGTGCCAGCAGCCCGGACCGGGGTCAGCCCCAGCATTTT | CASSPDRGQPQHF
TRBJ1-1 | . | . | 13 | TRBV19 | TGTGCCACCTCAAGGGGCGGGAACACTGAAGCTTTCTTT | CATSRGGNTEAFF
TRBJ1-2 | . | . | 14 | TRBV11-2 | TGTGCCAGCAGCTTAAGTACAGGGAACTATGGCTACACCTTC | CASSLSTGNYGYTF
TRBJ2-7 | . | few | 11 | TRBV3-1/TRBV3-2 | TGTGCCAGCAGCCAAGGGAGGTTTCAGTACTTC | CASSQGRFQYF
TRBJ1-2 | TRBD1 | . | 15 | TRBV4-2 | TGTGCCAGCAGCCAAGAGGCAGGACAGGGTGATGGCTACACCTTC | CASSQEAGQGDGYTF
TRBJ1-2 | . | . | 14 | TRBV28 | TGTGCCAGCAGTTTAGGGGGGAGTAGGTATGGCTACACCTTC | CASSLGGSRYGYTF
TRBJ2-5 | TRBD2 | . | 14 | TRBV5-1 | TGCGCCAGCAGCTTGGTTAGCGGGGGGACCACCCAGTACTTC | CASSLVSGGTTQYF
TRBJ1-2 | TRBD1 | . | 13 | TRBV2 | TGTGCCAGCCGGACAGGGGGCAGCTATGGCTACACCTTC | CASRTGGSYGYTF
TRBJ2-5 | TRBD1 | . | 17 | TRBV6-2/TRBV6-3 | TGTGCCAGCAGTTACTCGATCTGGGACAGGGAGGTTGAGACCCAGTACTTC | CASSYSIWDREVETQYF
TRBJ2-1 | TRBD2 | . | 16 | TRBV19 | TGTGCCAGTAGTATAGGAAGCGGGGGGGGTTTCGAGGAGCAGTTCTTC | CASSIGSGGGFEEQFF
TRBJ1-1 | TRBD1 | . | 18 | TRBV7-8 | TGTGCCAGCAGACCTATACCGGGACAGGACATGGAGAACACTGAAGCTTTCTTT | CASRPIPGQDMENTEAFF
TRBJ1-5 | . | . | 15 | TRBV6-5 | TGTGCCAGCAGTAAGACAGGTTTTGGCAATCAGCCCCAGCATTTT | CASSKTGFGNQPQHF
TRBJ1-5 | . | . | 14 | TRBV6-6 | TGTGCCAGCAGCCGAGACAAAGGCAATCAGCCCCAGCATTTT | CASSRDKGNQPQHF
TRBJ2-1 | TRBD2 | . | 12 | TRBV12-3/TRBV12-4 | TGTGCCATCCGGGGGGGGCCCAATGAGCAGTTCTTC | CAIRGGPNEQFF
TRBJ2-2 | . | . | 15 | TRBV5-1 | TGCGCCAGCAGCTTGGTCCCCAGGAACACCGGGGAGCTGTTTTTT | CASSLVPRNTGELFF
TRBJ1-5 | . | . | 14 | TRBV4-2 | TGTGCCAGCAGCCAAAACAGGGACGGTCAGCCCCAGCATTTT | CASSQNRDGQPQHF
TRBJ2-1 | TRBD1 | few | 17 | TRBV5-1 | TGCGCCAGCAGCTTAACCCAGACCGGGACAGGGCGGAATGAGCAGTTCTTC | CASSLTQTGTGRNEQFF
TRBJ2-7 | . | . | 10 | TRBV5-8 | TGTGCCAGCAGCGGGAGCGAGCAGTACTTC | CASSGSEQYF
TRBJ2-3 | TRBD2 | . | 19 | TRBV13 | TGTGCCAGCAGCCCTACCGGGACTAGCGGGGGCGGGAGCACAGATACGCAGTATTTT | CASSPTGTSGGGSTDTQYF
TRBJ2-1 | . | . | 13 | TRBV27 | TGTGCCAGCAGAGCAGGGTCCTACAATGAGCAGTTCTTC | CASRAGSYNEQFF
TRBJ1-1 | . | . | 14 | TRBV5-1 | TGCGCCAGCAGCCCATGGCCAGGGTTGACTGAAGCTTTCTTT | CASSPWPGLTEAFF
TRBJ1-4 | TRBD1 | . | 14 | TRBV7-8 | TGTGCCAGCAGCCCGAGGGGGCGGGGTGAAAAACTGTTTTTT | CASSPRGRGEKLFF
TRBJ2-1 | . | once | 16 | TRBV5-5 | TGTGCCAGCAGCTTGCCAAGATTAGCGGATTACAATGAGCAGTTCTTC | CASSLPRLADYNEQFF
TRBJ2-2 | TRBD2 | . | 15 | TRBV4-2 | TGTGCCAGCAGCCAAGTAAGCGGGGGCGGAGGGGAGCTGTTTTTT | CASSQVSGGGGELFF
TRBJ1-5 | . | . | 15 | TRBV4-1 | TGCGCCAGCAGCCTCGAAACCTACAGCAATCAGCCCCAGCATTTT | CASSLETYSNQPQHF
TRBJ2-7 | TRBD1 | . | 16 | TRBV4-3 | TGCGCCAGCAGCCAAGAATTGGGGACAGGGGGCTACGAGCAGTACTTC | CASSQELGTGGYEQYF
TRBJ1-6 | TRBD1 | . | 15 | TRBV6-5 | TGTGCCAGCAGTTATACCGGGACAGGGGGATCACCCCTCCACTTT | CASSYTGTGGSPLHF
TRBJ1-4 | TRBD1 | once | 15 | TRBV5-1 | TGCGCCAGCAGCCCCCGGACAGGGGAGAATGAAAAACTGTTTTTT | CASSPRTGENEKLFF
TRBJ1-5 | . | . | 13 | TRBV19 | TGTGCCAGTAGCCGGACAGCCAATCAGCCCCAGCATTTT | CASSRTANQPQHF
TRBJ1-5 | . | . | 18 | TRBV21-1 | TGTGCCAGCAGCAAAGCACGACAGGGTATGGGTAGCAATCAGCCCCAGCATTTT | CASSKARQGMGSNQPQHF
TRBJ1-5 | TRBD1 | once | 15 | TRBV19 | TGTGCCAGTAGTGGGGGACAGGGGCTATATCAGCCCCAGCATTTT | CASSGGQGLYQPQHF
TRBJ2-5 | . | . | 15 | TRBV28 | TGTGCCAGCAGCGAGACCGGGACTCGCAGAGAGACCCAGTACTTC | CASSETGTRRETQYF
TRBJ1-3 | . | . | 16 | TRBV4-1 | TGCGCCAGCAGCCAAGAGGGGGGGGCGAGCGGAAACACCATATATTTT | CASSQEGGASGNTIYF
TRBJ1-2 | TRBD1 | . | 13 | TRBV11-2 | TGTGCCAGCTCCCAGGACAGGGTCTATGGCTACACCTTC | CASSQDRVYGYTF
TRBJ2-5 | . | . | 15 | TRBV21-1 | TGTGCCAGCAGCAATAGCAGCCTGGGCCAAGAGACCCAGTACTTC | CASSNSSLGQETQYF
TRBJ1-1 | . | few | 19 | TRBV10-3 | TGTGCCATCAGCCTACTTCCGGACACGCCTTCGAGAATGAACACTGAAGCTTTCTTT | CAISLLPDTPSRMNTEAFF
TRBJ2-3 | . | . | 15 | TRBV4-1 | TGCGCCAGCAGCCTCTCCCGACTCCTTTCGGATACGCAGTATTTT | CASSLSRLLSDTQYF
TRBJ1-4 | TRBD1 | . | 16 | TRBV5-1 | TGCGCCAGCAGCCCTGGGCAGGGACAGCAAAATGAAAAACTGTTTTTT | CASSPGQGQQNEKLFF
TRBJ2-1 | TRBD1 | . | 16 | TRBV19 | TGTGCCACCTCCGCCGGGACAGGGCCCCCAGGGGATGAGCAGTTCTTC | CATSAGTGPPGDEQFF
TRBJ2-5 | . | . | 14 | TRBV5-1 | TGCGCCAGCAGCTTACAAGCAGGGCAAGAGACCCAGTACTTC | CASSLQAGQETQYF
TRBJ1-2 | TRBD1 | once | 12 | TRBV13 | TGTGCCAGCAGTTCTACAGGGGGAGCTTGCACCTTC | CASSSTGGACTF
TRBJ1-3 | . | . | 14 | TRBV7-2 | TGTGTCAGCAACCAGGGGTCCTTCGGAAACACCATATATTTT | CVSNQGSFGNTIYF
TRBJ2-4 | . | . | 14 | TRBV6-5 | TGTGCCAGCAGACAGGGCTTAGCCAAAAACATTCAGTACTTC | CASRQGLAKNIQYF
TRBJ1-3 | . | . | 16 | TRBV30 | TGTGCCTGGAGTCCTATCACTCGATTCTCTGGAAACACCATATATTTT | CAWSPITRFSGNTIYF
TRBJ1-1 | TRBD1 | . | 12 | TRBV5-1 | TGCGCCAGCAGCCGACAGGGCAATGAAGCTTTCTTT | CASSRQGNEAFF
TRBJ1-2 | TRBD1 | once | 14 | TRBV5-5 | TGTGCCAGCGTGGCCGGGACAGCCAACTATGGCTACACCTTC | CASVAGTANYGYTF